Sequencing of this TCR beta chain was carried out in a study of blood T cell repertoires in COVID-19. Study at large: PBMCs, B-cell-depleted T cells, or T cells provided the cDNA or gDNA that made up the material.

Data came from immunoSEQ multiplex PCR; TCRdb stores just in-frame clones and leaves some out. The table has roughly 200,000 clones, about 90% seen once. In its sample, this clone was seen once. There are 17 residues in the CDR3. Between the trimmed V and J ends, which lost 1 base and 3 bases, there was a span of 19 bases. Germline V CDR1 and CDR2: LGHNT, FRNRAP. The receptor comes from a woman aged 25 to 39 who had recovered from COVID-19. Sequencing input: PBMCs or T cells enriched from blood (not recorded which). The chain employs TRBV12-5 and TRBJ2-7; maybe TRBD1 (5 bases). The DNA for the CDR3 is TGTGCTAGTGGTTTGGCAACAGATGGCAGGGTCCACTACGAGCAGTACTTC. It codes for CASGLATDGRVHYEQYF.